The 16 T cell receptor beta chains below come from one sample, sequenced in a study of cytomegalovirus exposure and HLA in healthy donors (dated 2017 in TCRdb). Library preparation employed the immunoSEQ multiplex PCR assay. A mixture of 60 forward primers for TCR Vbeta segments and 13 reverse primers for TCR Jbeta segments was used in the multiplex PCR. As stored in TCRdb, this immuneACCESS dataset retains in-frame rearrangements with V and J assigned. A fraction of the clones does not appear; measured against another copy, unresolved V genes explain less than half of the discrepancy, and the remainder lacks a known reason. The sample's own table lists some 75,000 clones. The ten largest clones add up to around 5% of the sample. The sequenced sample consisted of PBMCs. These receptors were obtained from a man aged 40-50 years in good health and CMV-seronegative.

The chain combines TRBV18 with TRBJ2-5; TRBD1 agrees at 7 bases. The CDR3 runs 13 residues. The trim removed 6 bases at V and 5 bases at J, leaving 6 bases unmatched. Germline loops: CDR1 KGHSH, CDR2 LQKENI. CDR3 nucleotides: TGTGCCAGCTCGAAGGGGGCTCAGGAGACCCAGTACTTC. Translation gives CASSKGAQETQYF.

The chain joins TRBV6-5 to TRBJ2-7, with 7 bases that match TRBD1. The length of the CDR3 is 15 residues. The V gene end was trimmed by 5 bases and the J gene end by 3 bases; junction bases not matched to a gene: 10. Germline V gene data show CDR1 as MNHEY and CDR2 as SVGAGI. The CDR3 sequence is CASSKHRGKGYEQYF. The CDR3, as DNA: TGTGCCAGCAGTAAACACAGGGGAAAGGGCTACGAGCAGTACTTC.

V and J are TRBV27 and TRBJ1-6, with D tentatively TRBD1 (6 bases). Trimming took 2 bases from V and 7 from J, leaving 12 bases between them. This CDR3 comprises 15 residues. Germline V CDR1 and CDR2: MNHEY, SMNVEV (reference sequence). The CDR3 sequence is CASSLAGQLNSPLHF. DNA for the CDR3: TGTGCCAGCAGTTTAGCAGGACAGCTCAATTCACCCCTCCACTTT.

The J gene is TRBJ2-7, the V gene TRBV2; tentatively, D is TRBD1 (6 bases). The germline V and J ends were trimmed by 5 bases and 6 bases, with 17 bases remaining between them. The CDR3 totals 14 residues. Per germline, CDR1 SNHLY and CDR2 FYNNEI. The CDR3 protein is CASSLRGTLSEQYF. CDR3 nucleotide sequence: TGTGCCAGCAGTCTAAGGGGGACCCTCTCCGAGCAGTACTTC.

The chain is built from TRBV19 and TRBJ2-2, with 7 bases fitting TRBD1. Germline loops: CDR1 LNHDA, CDR2 SQIVND (reference sequence). V was clipped by 5 bases and J by 2 bases; unmatched bases: 17. This CDR3 is built from 19 residues. The DNA of the CDR3 is TGTGCCAGTAGTCTCCTACCCTATTCGACAGGGCAAAACACCGGGGAGCTGTTTTTT. Amino acids: CASSLLPYSTGQNTGELFF. Full variable domain (remainder filled in from reference TRBV19 and TRBJ2-2): DGGITQSPKYLFRKEGQNVTLSCEQNLNHDAMYWYRQDPGQGLRLIYYSQIVNDFQKGDIAEGYSVSREKKESFPLTVTSAQKNPTAFYLCASSLLPYSTGQNTGELFFGEGSRLTVL.

This chain links TRBV4-3 with TRBJ2-2; the D is unclear. CDR1 is LGHNA, CDR2 YSLEER, per germline. The V and J ends lost 4 bases and 7 bases respectively, with 4 bases between them. CDR3 length: 11 amino acids. The CDR3 region is CASSPGGELFF. As DNA, the CDR3 is TGCGCCAGCAGCCCAGGCGGGGAGCTGTTTTTT.

J is TRBJ1-1 and V is TRBV27; D gene unclear. V dropped 4 bases and J dropped 7 bases, with 7 bases sitting between them. The CDR3 loop spans 11 amino acids. From germline, CDR1 is MNHEY and CDR2 SMNVEV (reference sequence). The CDR3 protein is CASSSGNEAFF. CDR3 in DNA: TGTGCCAGCAGTTCCGGGAATGAAGCTTTCTTT.

The chain uses TRBV2 and TRBJ1-3; the D gene is possibly TRBD1 (6 bases). The CDR3 loop spans 14 amino acids. The V gene's germline CDR1 is SNHLY and CDR2 FYNNEI. V dropped 6 bases and J dropped 2 bases, with 11 bases sitting between them. CDR3 residues: CASRRGSTGNTIYF. The CDR3 DNA reads TGTGCCAGCAGGAGGGGGAGCACTGGAAACACCATATATTTT.

The chain combines TRBV19 with TRBJ2-2, with TRBD1 matching over 7 bases. V lost 8 bases, J lost 7 bases, and 7 bases stayed unmatched. This CDR3 has 13 residues. Germline assignment: CDR1 LNHDA and CDR2 SQIVND (reference sequence). The CDR3 coding sequence is TGTGCCAGTGTAGACAGGGATGGCGGGGAGCTGTTTTTT. It yields the protein CASVDRDGGELFF.

The chain employs TRBV6-6 and TRBJ2-7, with 7 bases matching TRBD2. Germline V lookup: CDR1 MNHNY, CDR2 SVGAGI (reference sequence). This CDR3 has 15 amino acids. Germline trimming cut 0 bases from V and 3 bases from J; bases unmatched to any gene: 5. The CDR3 is CASSYSAGVGYEQYF. The CDR3 DNA sequence: TGTGCCAGCAGTTACTCGGCGGGAGTCGGCTACGAGCAGTACTTC.

This chain links TRBV15 with TRBJ2-5, with a weak D call TRBD2 (6 bases). Germline values: CDR1 LNHNV, CDR2 YYDKDF (reference sequence). V shed 1 base and J shed 1 base, with 10 bases lying between them. This CDR3 is built from 15 residues. The CDR3 sequence: CATSRGGDAQETQYF. The DNA for the CDR3 is TGTGCCACCAGCAGAGGGGGGGACGCCCAAGAGACCCAGTACTTC.

The chain recombines TRBV18 with TRBJ1-2, with no clear D. Trimming removed 4 bases from V and 8 bases from J, with 17 bases in between. This CDR3 is built from 14 residues. Germline lookup yields CDR1 KGHSH and CDR2 LQKENI. The CDR3 DNA sequence: TGTGCCAGCTCACTCCCAGGATGGGCGAGAGGCTACACCTTC. Translating gives CASSLPGWARGYTF.

The V call is TRBV14, the J call TRBJ1-2, with D unresolved. Germline CDR1 SGHDN, CDR2 FVKESK. The CDR3 is made up of 14 amino acids. Between the trimmed V and J ends, which lost 5 bases and 0 bases, there was a span of 10 bases. The CDR3 coding sequence is TGTGCCAGCAGCTCGTACGTAGCTAACTATGGCTACACCTTC. It codes for CASSSYVANYGYTF.

V usage is TRBV6-5 and J usage is TRBJ1-1, with TRBD1 as a possible D gene (5 bases). Looked up from germline, CDR1 is MNHEY and CDR2 is SVGAGI. The CDR3 has 13 amino acids. Trimming cost V 2 bases and J 11 bases, with 15 bases left between them. DNA of the CDR3: TGTGCCAGCAGTTACGGGGCAGCTCTTGACGCTTTCTTT. Translating gives CASSYGAALDAFF.

In the case of this clone: At one boundary the junction diverges from the germline segment, which might be a read error. The V gene is TRBV4-3, the J gene TRBJ1-6, with TRBD1 matching over 8 bases. CDR3 length equals 16 residues. Germline CDR1 reads LGHNA; CDR2 reads YSLEER. The CDR3: CASSQDPGQGGSPLHF. CDR3 DNA sequence: TGCGCCAGTAGCCAAGATCCCGGACAGGGTGGCTCACCCCTCCACTTT.

The V gene is TRBV7-9, the J gene TRBJ2-7; 11 nucleotides align to TRBD1. The CDR3 has 18 amino acids. Losses at the gene ends were 4 bases for V and 1 base for J; bases not matched to a gene: 12. Germline lookup yields CDR1 SEHNR and CDR2 FQNEAQ (reference sequence). CDR3 bases: TGTGCCAGCAGCTCCGGGACAGGGGGGTTTTTTCGTTCCTACGAGCAGTACTTC. It is translated as CASSSGTGGFFRSYEQYF.